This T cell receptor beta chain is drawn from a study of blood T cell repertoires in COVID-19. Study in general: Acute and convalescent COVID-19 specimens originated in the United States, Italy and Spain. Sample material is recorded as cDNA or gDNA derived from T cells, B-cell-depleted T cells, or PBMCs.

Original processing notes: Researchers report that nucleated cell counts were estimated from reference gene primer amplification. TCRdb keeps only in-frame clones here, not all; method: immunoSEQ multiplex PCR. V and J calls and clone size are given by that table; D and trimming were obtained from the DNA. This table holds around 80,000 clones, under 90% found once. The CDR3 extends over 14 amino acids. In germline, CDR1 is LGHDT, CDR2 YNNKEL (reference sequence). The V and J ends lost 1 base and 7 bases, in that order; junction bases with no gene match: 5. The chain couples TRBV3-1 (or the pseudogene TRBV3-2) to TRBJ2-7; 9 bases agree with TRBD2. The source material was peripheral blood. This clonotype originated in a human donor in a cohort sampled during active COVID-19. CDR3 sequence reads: CASSQGPAGGEQYF. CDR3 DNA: TGTGCCAGCAGCCAAGGGCCAGCGGGGGGTGAGCAGTACTTC.